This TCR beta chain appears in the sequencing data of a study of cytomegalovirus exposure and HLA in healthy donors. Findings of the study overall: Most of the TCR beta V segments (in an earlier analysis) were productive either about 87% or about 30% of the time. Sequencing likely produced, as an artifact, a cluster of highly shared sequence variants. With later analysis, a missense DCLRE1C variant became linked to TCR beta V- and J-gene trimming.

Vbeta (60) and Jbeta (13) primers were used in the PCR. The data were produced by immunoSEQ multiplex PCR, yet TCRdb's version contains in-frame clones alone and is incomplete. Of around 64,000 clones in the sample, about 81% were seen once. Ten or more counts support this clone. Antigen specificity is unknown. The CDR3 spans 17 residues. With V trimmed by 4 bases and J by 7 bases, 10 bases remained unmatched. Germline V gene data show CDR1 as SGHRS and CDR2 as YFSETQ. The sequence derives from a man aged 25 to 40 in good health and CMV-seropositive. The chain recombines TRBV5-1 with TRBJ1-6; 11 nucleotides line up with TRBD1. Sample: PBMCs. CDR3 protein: CASSNTRTGGNNSPLHF. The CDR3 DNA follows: TGCGCCAGCAGCAATACTCGGACAGGGGGCAACAATTCACCCCTCCACTTT.